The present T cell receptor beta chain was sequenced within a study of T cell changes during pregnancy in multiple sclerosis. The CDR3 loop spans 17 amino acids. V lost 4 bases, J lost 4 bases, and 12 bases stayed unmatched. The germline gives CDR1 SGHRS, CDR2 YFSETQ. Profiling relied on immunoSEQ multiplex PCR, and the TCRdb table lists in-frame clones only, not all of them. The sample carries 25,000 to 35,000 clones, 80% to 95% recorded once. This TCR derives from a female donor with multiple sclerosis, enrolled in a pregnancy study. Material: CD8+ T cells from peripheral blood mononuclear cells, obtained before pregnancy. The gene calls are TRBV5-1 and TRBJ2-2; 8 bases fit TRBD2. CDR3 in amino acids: CASSLPREAPSTGELFF. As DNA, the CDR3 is TGCGCCAGCAGCCTCCCGCGGGAGGCCCCTTCCACCGGGGAGCTGTTTTTT.